What follows are 7 T cell receptor beta chains derived from one specimen sequenced in a study of blood T cell repertoires in COVID-19. The table came from immunoSEQ multiplex PCR; TCRdb's copy has only in-frame clones and leaves some out. The sample lists 200,000 to 300,000 clones, roughly 83% occurring once. What was sequenced was peripheral blood. These receptors all stem from a woman at least 80 years old with acute or convalescent COVID-19.

This clone was detected once. The CDR3 nucleotides are TGTGCCAGTAGCGCCGGGACTAGCGGCCTTTTGGATACGCAGTATTTT. Its translation is CASSAGTSGLLDTQYF. The J gene is TRBJ2-3, the V gene TRBV19; 11 bases are a match to TRBD2. The CDR3 length is 16 residues. Germline V gene sequence: CDR1 LNHDA, CDR2 SQIVND (reference sequence). Germline trimming cut 6 bases from V and 6 bases from J; bases unmatched to any gene: 11. The full variable domain, completed using reference TRBV19 and TRBJ2-3, is DGGITQSPKYLFRKEGQNVTLSCEQNLNHDAMYWYRQDPGQGLRLIYYSQIVNDFQKGDIAEGYSVSREKKESFPLTVTSAQKNPTAFYLCASSAGTSGLLDTQYFGPGTRLTVL.

The J gene is TRBJ1-2, the V gene TRBV30, with D possibly being TRBD1 (5 bases). With 2 bases removed from V and 3 bases from J, the gap between germline ends came to 7 bases. The CDR3 is made up of 12 amino acids. Germline V gene lookup returns CDR1 GTSNPN and CDR2 SVGIG (reference sequence). The CDR3, as DNA: TGTGCCTGGAGTCAGGGTGACTATGGCTACACCTTC. Protein product: CAWSQGDYGYTF.

The chain couples TRBV6-5 to TRBJ1-1; a possible D gene is TRBD1 (5 bases). CDR1 is MNHEY and CDR2 is SVGAGI in the germline V gene. This CDR3 has 14 residues. V was pared by 7 bases and J by 8 bases, with 20 bases between. The CDR3 here is CASTTGGGAREAFF. The CDR3 coding sequence is TGTGCCAGCACCACCGGGGGGGGAGCCAGGGAAGCTTTCTTT.

This chain joins TRBV28 and TRBJ2-3; tentatively, D is TRBD2 (5 bases). CDR3 length: 12 amino acids. The V gene's germline CDR1 is MDHEN and CDR2 SYDVKM. Trimming took 6 bases from V and 8 from J, leaving 12 bases between them. The CDR3 region has the DNA TGTGCCAGCAGCGGGGTAACGGTTACGCAGTATTTT. Its translation is CASSGVTVTQYF.

The chain links TRBV27 to TRBJ2-1; the D is unclear. The CDR3 contains 13 residues. V gave up 4 bases and J gave up 0 bases, with 4 bases separating them. Germline loops: CDR1 MNHEY, CDR2 SMNVEV (reference sequence). This chain's CDR3 is CASSSSSYNEQFF. CDR3 DNA sequence: TGTGCCAGCAGTTCTAGCTCCTACAATGAGCAGTTCTTC.

V gene TRBV19 combines with J gene TRBJ2-1; maybe TRBD1 (6 bases). Germline V gene sequence: CDR1 LNHDA, CDR2 SQIVND (reference sequence). V was shortened by 8 bases and J by 10 bases, with 18 bases between the two germline ends. CDR3 length: 13 amino acids. Here the CDR3 reads CASLSEPGQEQFF. For the CDR3, the DNA is TGTGCCAGTCTATCTGAACCGGGACAAGAGCAGTTCTTC.

This clone showed up just once. The V gene is TRBV5-1, the J gene TRBJ2-2, with TRBD2 identical over 7 bases. Germline CDR1 reads SGHRS; CDR2 reads YFSETQ. This CDR3 has 15 amino acids. V was pared by 5 bases and J by 3 bases, with 7 bases of the junction left unmatched. The CDR3 DNA reads as TGCGCCAGCAGTCAACAGACTAGCCACACCGGGGAGCTGTTTTTT. This codes for CASSQQTSHTGELFF.